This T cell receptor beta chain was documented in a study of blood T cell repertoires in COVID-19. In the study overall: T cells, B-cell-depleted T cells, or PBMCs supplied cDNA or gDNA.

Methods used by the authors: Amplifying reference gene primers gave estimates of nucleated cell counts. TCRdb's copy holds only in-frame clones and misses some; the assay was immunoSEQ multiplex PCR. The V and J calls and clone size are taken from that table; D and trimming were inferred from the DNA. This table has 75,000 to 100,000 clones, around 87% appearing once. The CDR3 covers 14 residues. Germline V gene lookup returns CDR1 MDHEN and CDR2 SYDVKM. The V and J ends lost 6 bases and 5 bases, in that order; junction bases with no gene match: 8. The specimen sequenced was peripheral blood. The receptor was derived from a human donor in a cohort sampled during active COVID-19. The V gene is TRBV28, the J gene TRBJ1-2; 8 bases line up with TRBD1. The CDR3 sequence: CASSLLQGEYGYTF. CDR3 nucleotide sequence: TGTGCCAGCAGCCTGCTACAGGGGGAATATGGCTACACCTTC.